The present entry profiles one T cell receptor beta chain with its context. The antigen is not known. This record comes from a study of vaccination effects on CD4 cells after COVID-19. Before sequencing took place, the ViraFEST assay used viral peptide pools to expand antigen-specific CD4+ T cells. Researchers isolated CD4+ T cells once 9 to 11 days of culture had elapsed. Participants completed two doses of the BNT162b2 or mRNA-1273 vaccine. Method: immunoSEQ multiplex PCR; TCRdb's copy keeps in-frame clones and lacks some. The profile shows over 30,000 clones, roughly 78% of them singletons. This TCR came from a human donor who received a COVID-19 vaccine. Some clones in this sample may be carry-over from other donors' samples. Here the sequenced sample was CD4+ T cells from PBMCs cultured with HCoV-NL63 spike peptides, taken after COVID-19 vaccination.

The CDR3 region has the DNA TGTGCCAGCAGCTACAGGGGCGCTGGTAACTATGGCTACACCTTC. This gives the protein CASSYRGAGNYGYTF. The V gene is TRBV3-1 (or the pseudogene TRBV3-2), the J gene TRBJ1-2, with 7 bases lining up with TRBD1. V lost 5 bases to trimming and J lost 1 base; unmatched junction nucleotides: 7. This CDR3 region has 15 residues. From germline, CDR1 is LGHDT and CDR2 YNNKEL (reference sequence).